The entry below gives a single T cell receptor (beta chain) sequence along with its context. The entry originates in a study of technical replicates of blood from four donors. CDR1 and CDR2 (germline): MNHEY, SVGAGI. This CDR3 has 14 residues. Trimming at V came to 1 base and at J to 4 bases, leaving 0 bases not matched to a gene. Generated by immunoSEQ multiplex PCR, the TCRdb table keeps only in-frame clones and is missing some. The sample carries around 72,000 clones, approximately 90% recorded once. The material sequenced was T cells isolated from PBMCs. The chain is built from TRBV6-5 and TRBJ1-2; TRBD1 matches at 10 bases. The sequence was collected from a human donor in good health. CDR3 nucleotides: TGTGCCAGCAGTTACTGGACAGGGGGCTATGGCTACACCTTC. Encoded protein: CASSYWTGGYGYTF.